The sequence of this T cell receptor beta chain was determined in a study of cytomegalovirus exposure and HLA in healthy donors. Study-wide results and limits: The authors reported that TCR beta sequences could predict HLA-A and HLA-B alleles. These predictions were accurate for most subjects in the first cohort. At a 0.05 false discovery rate, a later analysis found some 18,000 TCR beta sequences to be associated with HLA alleles. Later on, a genetic analysis was performed. It linked a missense variant in DCLRE1C with V- and J-gene trimming of TCR beta.

Primers: 60 Vbeta forward and 13 Jbeta reverse. The repertoire was sequenced with immunoSEQ multiplex PCR; TCRdb's copy has only in-frame clones and lacks some. The data show about 170,000 clones, 71% seen once. About this clone: The antigen is unknown.

Per germline, CDR1 SGHAT and CDR2 FQNNGV. The CDR3 runs to 14 residues. The V segment lost 4 bases and the J segment 1 base; nucleotides outside the gene matches: 3. V gene TRBV11-2 combines with J gene TRBJ1-1, with TRBD1 matching 7 bases. The material sequenced was PBMCs. This TCR was recovered from a girl under 18 in good health and CMV-seronegative. The CDR3 sequence is CASSSGQSNTEAFF. CDR3 nucleotides: TGTGCCAGCAGCTCGGGACAGTCGAACACTGAAGCTTTCTTT.